These 21 T cell receptor beta chains came from one sample sequenced in a study of cytomegalovirus exposure and HLA in healthy donors. In the PCR, 60 Vbeta and 13 Jbeta primers were used. Produced via immunoSEQ multiplex PCR; TCRdb's table is partial and in-frame only. The sample records 170,000 or so clones, approximately 80% being singletons. Input material: PBMCs. All receptors come from a woman aged 25 to 39 in good health and CMV-seronegative.

The chain has TRBV4-3 and TRBJ1-4, with 8 positions matching TRBD1. Germline-derived CDR1 and CDR2 are LGHNA and YSLEER. The CDR3 has 16 amino acids. V lost 1 base and J lost 6; bases outside the gene matches: 7. In DNA, the CDR3 is TGCGCCAGCAGCCAAGCAGGGGGCGCTTCGGATGAAAAACTGTTTTTT. This sequence encodes CASSQAGGASDEKLFF.

V and J are TRBV4-3 and TRBJ2-7; D call uncertain. CDR1 LGHNA and CDR2 YSLEER come from the germline V gene. Trimming cost V 3 bases and J 7 bases, with 16 bases left between them. CDR3 length: 14 residues. CDR3 loop: CASSQNRHSGEQYF. Here the CDR3 DNA reads TGCGCCAGCAGCCAGAACCGCCACAGTGGAGAGCAGTACTTC.

The genes are TRBV19 and TRBJ1-2, with D perhaps matching TRBD1 (6 bases). Trimming removed 3 bases at V and 4 bases at J, with 15 bases between. The CDR3 runs 15 residues. Germline assignment: CDR1 LNHDA and CDR2 SQIVND (reference sequence). Written as DNA, the CDR3 is TGTGCCAGTAGTATCGGGGGGGCAGCTGGCTATGGCTACACCTTC. It yields the protein CASSIGGAAGYGYTF.

This rearrangement joins TRBV27 to TRBJ2-7; 7 nucleotides line up with TRBD1. J lost 1 base, V lost 9 bases, and 9 bases had no gene match. The CDR3 has 14 amino acids. Germline CDR1 and CDR2: MNHEY and SMNVEV (reference sequence). CDR3 in DNA: TGTGCCAGTAGTACCGCGGACAGGTCCTACGAGCAGTACTTC. Translated: CASSTADRSYEQYF.

There are a few counts of this clone. J is TRBJ1-1 and V is TRBV6-5; 8 positions match TRBD1. The CDR3 extends over 16 amino acids. Germline trimming cut 4 bases from V and 0 bases from J; bases unmatched to any gene: 7. Germline assignment: CDR1 MNHEY and CDR2 SVGAGI. The DNA of the CDR3 is TGTGCCAGCAGTTTGACAGGGGCGTTCATGAACACTGAAGCTTTCTTT. Amino acids: CASSLTGAFMNTEAFF.

The gene calls are TRBV5-8 and TRBJ2-3; maybe TRBD2 (6 bases). Trimming cost V 2 bases and J 0 bases, with 10 bases left between them. This CDR3 region has 15 residues. Germline values: CDR1 SGHTS, CDR2 YDEGEE. The CDR3 loop reads CASSFFAGSTDTQYF. The CDR3 nucleotides read TGTGCCAGCAGCTTTTTCGCGGGAAGCACAGATACGCAGTATTTT.

The V gene is TRBV4-1, the J gene TRBJ1-1, with D unclear. Germline loops: CDR1 MGHRA, CDR2 YSYEKL. The ends were cut back, 0 bases at V and 0 bases at J, with 11 bases in the middle. The CDR3 has 16 amino acids. As DNA, the CDR3 is TGCGCCAGCAGCCAAGAATCGTCACTCCTGAACACTGAAGCTTTCTTT. Translation: CASSQESSLLNTEAFF.

The chain employs TRBV27 and TRBJ2-5; 9 bases line up with TRBD2. The length of the CDR3 is 15 residues. The J segment lost 3 bases and the V segment lost 4 bases, leaving 6 bases of the junction unmatched. From germline, CDR1 is MNHEY and CDR2 SMNVEV (reference sequence). The CDR3 DNA reads as TGTGCCAGCAGTTCACTCCGACTAGCGGAAGAGACCCAGTACTTC. As protein: CASSSLRLAEETQYF.

The chain joins TRBV7-2 to TRBJ2-7; 7 nucleotides line up with TRBD2. After removal of 5 bases from V and 5 bases from J, the junction contained 6 bases not matched to a gene. Per germline, CDR1 SGHTA and CDR2 FQGNSA. This CDR3 has 13 residues. The CDR3 DNA follows: TGTGCCAGCAGCCGGGGGGAACGGAACGAGCAGTACTTC. As protein: CASSRGERNEQYF.

This chain connects TRBV5-6 to TRBJ2-6; D remains ambiguous. The V gene lost 4 bases and the J gene lost 14 bases, with 16 bases spanning the gap. Germline lookup yields CDR1 SGHDT and CDR2 YYEEEE. The CDR3 has 13 amino acids. The CDR3 DNA is TGTGCCAGCAGCCCCCTTAAACGGTCCATCCTGACTTTC. It codes for CASSPLKRSILTF.

J is TRBJ1-2 and V is TRBV5-6; TRBD1 might be the D (6 bases). CDR1 SGHDT and CDR2 YYEEEE come from the germline V gene. V was pared by 2 bases and J by 4 bases, with 18 bases between. The CDR3 is 16 amino acids. CDR3 DNA sequence: TGTGCCAGCAGCTTCTCCACAGGGTATGTGTTCTATGGCTACACCTTC. Translating it yields CASSFSTGYVFYGYTF. Variable domain in full (rest from reference TRBV5-6 and TRBJ1-2): DAGVTQSPTHLIKTRGQQVTLRCSPKSGHDTVSWYQQALGQGPQFIFQYYEEEERQRGNFPDRFSGHQFPNYSSELNVNALLLGDSALYLCASSFSTGYVFYGYTFGSGTRLTVV.

The J gene is TRBJ1-5, the V gene TRBV6-5; unclear D gene. Between the trimmed V and J ends, which lost 3 bases and 5 bases, there was a span of 8 bases. The CDR3 is 13 residues long. CDR1 and CDR2 (germline): MNHEY, SVGAGI. CDR3 nucleotides: TGTGCCAGCAGTTATAGCGGAGATCAGCCCCAGCATTTT. Protein: CASSYSGDQPQHF.

This rearrangement joins TRBV2 to TRBJ1-4; TRBD1 matches at 8 bases. The J segment lost 6 bases and the V segment lost 6 bases, leaving 3 bases of the junction unmatched. The germline V gene has CDR1 SNHLY and CDR2 FYNNEI. The CDR3 sequence is 13 residues long. CDR3 bases: TGTGCCAGCAGCGGACAGGGAGATGAAAAACTGTTTTTT. It is translated as CASSGQGDEKLFF.

The V call is TRBV29-1, the J call TRBJ2-2; D uncertain. The CDR3 consists of 12 residues. Germline CDR1 SQVTM, CDR2 ANQGSEA. V lost 7 bases to trimming and J lost 2 bases, with 8 bases between them. CDR3 DNA: TGCAGCGCCAACAGTAACACCGGGGAGCTGTTTTTT. Protein sequence: CSANSNTGELFF.

V usage is TRBV4-1 and J usage is TRBJ2-7, with a tentative D call TRBD2 (6 bases). Germline V gene lookup returns CDR1 MGHRA and CDR2 YSYEKL. V lost 1 base and J 2 bases, leaving 18 bases between the germline ends. This CDR3 comprises 17 residues. The CDR3 reads CASSQGPLRDSTYEQYF. DNA for the CDR3: TGCGCCAGCAGCCAAGGCCCCCTCCGGGACTCGACCTACGAGCAGTACTTC.

The chain combines TRBV5-4 with TRBJ2-3; TRBD2 matches 10 bases. The ends lost 3 bases at V and 4 bases at J; junction bases unmatched: 8. The germline V gene encodes CDR1 SGHNT and CDR2 YYREEE (reference sequence). The CDR3 extends over 16 amino acids. CDR3 amino acids: CASSSLAGGRADTQYF. CDR3 DNA sequence: TGTGCCAGCAGCTCATTAGCGGGAGGACGGGCAGATACGCAGTATTTT.

The chain uses TRBV6-4 and TRBJ1-2; 9 bases are a match to TRBD1. J lost 7 bases, V lost 4 bases, and 7 bases had no gene match. The CDR3 is 14 amino acids. Germline assignment: CDR1 MRHNA and CDR2 SNTAGT. The CDR3 spells CASSGEQGAGGYTF. DNA for the CDR3: TGTGCCAGCAGTGGGGAACAGGGGGCTGGTGGCTACACCTTC.

The rearrangement links TRBV4-3 to TRBJ2-7, with 8 bases lining up with TRBD2. The germline CDR1 and CDR2 sequences are LGHNA and YSLEER. The V segment lost 0 bases and the J segment 6 bases; nucleotides outside the gene matches: 13. CDR3 length equals 17 residues. CDR3 residues: CASSQDSNGRANREQYF. In DNA, the CDR3 is TGCGCCAGCAGCCAAGATTCGAACGGGAGGGCCAATCGCGAGCAGTACTTC.

This clone is a singleton in its sample. The rearrangement links TRBV30 to TRBJ1-1; no reliable D call. Germline V gives CDR1 GTSNPN, CDR2 SVGIG (reference sequence). Trimming removed 2 bases from V and 12 bases from J, with 19 bases in between. The CDR3 has 13 residues. The chain's CDR3 is CAWSYRENGWSFF. In DNA, the CDR3 is TGTGCCTGGAGTTACCGGGAAAATGGGTGGTCTTTCTTT. The whole variable domain, remainder taken from reference TRBV30 and TRBJ1-1, is SQTIHQWPATLVQPVGSPLSLECTVEGTSNPNLYWYRQAAGRGLQLLFYSVGIGQISSEVPQNLSASRPQDRQFILSSKKLLLSDSGFYLCAWSYRENGWSFFGQGTRLTVV.

The V and J genes are TRBV7-9 and TRBJ1-1; D is possibly TRBD1 (6 bases). The CDR3 contains 17 residues. Trimming shortened V by 6 bases and J by 0 bases, and 20 bases separated the two germline ends. Germline loops: CDR1 SEHNR, CDR2 FQNEAQ (reference sequence). The CDR3 here is CASRLNRDIFMNTEAFF. The CDR3 DNA reads TGTGCCAGCAGATTGAACCGGGACATATTTATGAACACTGAAGCTTTCTTT.

The J gene is TRBJ1-1, the V gene TRBV2, with 7 bases matching TRBD1. The CDR3 has 13 residues. With V trimmed by 8 bases and J by 5 bases, 8 bases remained unmatched. Germline-derived CDR1 and CDR2 are SNHLY and FYNNEI. CDR3 in amino acids: CASEITGETEAFF. The CDR3 coding sequence is TGTGCCAGCGAGATCACAGGGGAGACTGAAGCTTTCTTT.